The T cell receptor beta chain described here comes from a study of early T cells in non-severe SARS-CoV-2 infection. Study-wide background: Bulk RNA taken from unsorted whole blood was sequenced, leaving chains unpaired.

This clonotype was recorded many times. CDR3 size: 13 residues. CDR1 is SGHTA and CDR2 is FQGNSA in the germline V gene. Trimming removed 1 base at V and 6 bases at J, with 7 bases between. TCRdb fed the 5' RACE reads into MiXCR, producing one record per CDR3 protein. The top ten clones hold approximately 3.5% of a sample with under 35,000 distinct CDR3 sequences, roughly 5.4% of them seen once. The sequenced material came from whole blood. The rearrangement joins TRBV7-2 to TRBJ2-1; maybe TRBD1 (6 bases). The sequence derives from an adult who was a healthcare worker with PCR-confirmed SARS-CoV-2 infection or an uninfected control (not recorded which). Here the CDR3 reads CASSLDRANEQFF. The CDR3 DNA is TGTGCCAGCAGCTTAGACAGGGCCAATGAGCAGTTCTTC.